This is a list of T cell receptor beta chains from one sample in a study of blood T cells in healthy people across ages. From the 5' RACE reads, TCRdb called clonotypes with MiXCR, one entry per CDR3 protein. Of 650,000 to 700,000 distinct CDR3 sequences in the sample, 32% were seen once. The sample comprised blood. These receptors were obtained from a woman of 80 years or more in good health. CDR3s leave out the opening cysteine and the closing phenylalanine or tryptophan. The D gene is left open where the match is weak. Not every row has a clone size; where given, it reads once, few, many or a size class.

TRBV12-3/TRBV12-4,TRBJ2-2,few,NA,ASSLPRGAGTGELF
TRBV20-1,TRBJ2-4,NA,NA,SASWGEQY
TRBV20-1,TRBJ2-7,many,TRBD1,SAFRRQGRSYEQY
TRBV12-3/TRBV12-4,TRBJ2-7,many,TRBD1,ASSLLDRAEQY
TRBV4-3,TRBJ1-4,many,NA,ASSPDPGEREKLF
TRBV7-2,TRBJ1-3,few,NA,ASSLANTIY
TRBV20-1,TRBJ2-1,many,NA,TARSRNEQF
TRBV7-9,TRBJ1-4,many,NA,ASSKTAANEKLF
TRBV20-1,TRBJ2-1,many,NA,SARASAYNEQF
TRBV29-1,TRBJ2-1,many,NA,SVVSLQESYNEQF
TRBV19,TRBJ2-5,many,NA,ASSMTWGETQY
TRBV9,TRBJ1-2,NA,TRBD1,ASSPRQTGTGYT
TRBV4-3,TRBJ1-4,NA,NA,ASSQDWVTGSGEKLF
TRBV5-1,TRBJ2-1,NA,TRBD2,ASSGGLAGDPYNEQF
TRBV5-6,TRBJ2-1,NA,TRBD2,ASSRLELAGGNEQF
TRBV3-1,TRBJ2-3,many,TRBD1,ASSPTGGYPDTQY
TRBV2,TRBJ1-5,NA,NA,ASNGGVNQPQH
TRBV5-1,TRBJ2-3,NA,NA,ASSLASGVTTDTQY
TRBV5-4,TRBJ2-5,many,TRBD2,ASSLTVAGGRETQY
TRBV20-1,TRBJ1-4,many,NA,SAALGSTNEKLF
TRBV10-3,TRBJ1-4,NA,TRBD1,AVGDSGTGYNEKLF
TRBV5-1,TRBJ1-1,few,NA,ASSFGGDVNTEAF
TRBV27,TRBJ2-4,many,NA,ASSLAGELNIQY
TRBV29-1,TRBJ1-1,NA,NA,SVFFFRGSAFNNEAF
TRBV20-1,TRBJ2-5,many,NA,SARAQETQY
TRBV9,TRBJ1-1,NA,NA,ASSSDGGNTEAF
TRBV20-1,TRBJ1-6,few,TRBD1,SAAPNSGQGNSPLH
TRBV30,TRBJ1-2,once,TRBD1,ALARRGKTNYGYT
TRBV7-9,TRBJ1-4,few,NA,ASSFLAGALRGTNEKLF
TRBV5-1,TRBJ1-2,many,NA,ASSPPAYGYT
TRBV5-1,TRBJ2-2,NA,NA,ASSWTPWQGGSGELF
TRBV9,TRBJ2-5,many,NA,ASSQQGPTETQY
TRBV29-1,TRBJ2-5,once,NA,SVVGLAETQY
TRBV4-1,TRBJ2-2,NA,NA,ASSQQTPGPKGELF
TRBV5-1,TRBJ2-1,few,NA,ASSFRDTYNEQF
TRBV6-1,TRBJ2-7,many,NA,ASSEPGRVIEQY
TRBV6-1,TRBJ2-2,NA,NA,ASSAQGENTGELF
TRBV20-1,TRBJ2-7,many,NA,SARGGSGSAYEQY
TRBV20-1,TRBJ2-2,NA,TRBD1,SARGQRNTGELF
TRBV7-9,NA,many,TRBD2,ASSLRATAGGRNEQY